This T cell receptor beta chain is from a study of T cell repertoires in cytomegalovirus infection. On the study more broadly: Recently identified HLA-C-restricted CMV epitopes were among the peptides used. Public TCR beta signatures marked donors with CMV infection and the matching HLA.

The V and J ends lost 5 bases and 1 base, in that order; junction bases with no gene match: 3. This CDR3 comprises 14 residues. Germline CDR1 reads MNHEY; CDR2 reads SVGAGI. TCRdb fed the reads into MiXCR, producing one record per CDR3 protein. The sample includes approximately 220,000 distinct CDR3 sequences, around two fifths seen only once; the top ten take 55% to 60%. As concerns this clonotype: Its antigen is unknown.

The clonotype was recovered from a human donor in good health (CMV status not recorded). Some clones in this sample may be carry-over from other donors' samples. Sequenced material: CD8+ T cells from cultured PBMCs, taken from culture after CMV antigen stimulation. The chain combines TRBV6-5 with TRBJ2-7; 9 nucleotides match TRBD1. The chain's CDR3 is CASSRTGESYEQYF. DNA of the CDR3: TGTGCCAGCAGTAGGACAGGGGAATCCTACGAGCAGTACTTC.